This TCR beta chain was identified during a study of neurological immune-mediated disorders (dated by TCRdb to between 2017 and 2020). Study-level background: Among the 34 multiple sclerosis patients, relapsing-remitting MS accounted for approximately 30 and secondary progressive MS accounted for 3. Peripheral blood TCR-beta repertoires from HTLV-I-associated myelopathy (HAM/TSP) patients, multiple sclerosis patients and healthy controls were compared by UMI-based sequencing. Alongside PBMC samples, the set of 106 TCR-beta libraries contained longitudinal samples, technical triplicates, and paired CD4+ and CD8+ T-cell subsets that had been sorted. The cohort was made up of 60 to 75 subjects, consisting of some 14 HAM/TSP patients, around 35 multiple sclerosis patients and around 20 healthy controls. General conclusions and limits of the study: No identical CDR3 amino acid sequences were found to be shared among expanded clones across subjects, suggesting that TCR-beta repertoires were private in all groups. In phylogenetic analysis, the repertoires of 18 of 34 MS patients grouped into a cluster of related CDR3 sequences, which suggests a possible signature at the repertoire level. TCR clonal expansion was highest in HAM/TSP patients and lowest in MS patients, with MS patients falling below even healthy controls. The MS cluster was not associated with any clinical or MRI features, and the authors stated that larger cohorts are needed.

For the unsorted PBMC libraries, 2 million PBMCs were stored in RNAlater at -80 degrees C until RNA extraction and were used to generate the libraries. The multiple sclerosis patients were enrolled in a US clinical protocol that evaluated disease progression with magnetic resonance imaging. Peripheral blood was subjected to Ficoll-Hypaque density gradient centrifugation to isolate PBMCs, which were then cryopreserved in liquid nitrogen. To synthesize cDNA, template-switch 5'RACE was performed with a primer carrying a 10-nucleotide random unique molecular identifier so that each TCR transcript was tagged. Every sequencing run covered 15-18 subjects and yielded more than 160 million TCR-beta sequences. The RNeasy kit was used to extract total RNA. The KAPA Real-time Library Amplification kit was used to amplify TCR-beta VDJ regions with primers for the TCR constant region and the 5'RACE anchor. A first PCR added sample indexes and Illumina adaptors, after which a second PCR increased the library yield. The roughly 650 bp TCR product was size-selected on a 2% E-gel SizeSelection system after Ampure bead purification. Before pooling, libraries had their quality checked on a Bioanalyzer, their concentration measured with Qubit, and their quantity determined with the Kapa Library Quantification kit. An Illumina HiSeq 2500 sequenced the libraries paired-end 2 x 150 bp. To increase sequence diversity, roughly 25-31% phiX was spiked into each library pool. The original pipeline was this. The UMI-based MiGEC pipeline processed quality-filtered reads and removed over 85% of raw TCR sequences during error correction. IMGT germline references were used for alignment of VDJ genes, and clonotypes were defined by a unique CDR3 amino acid sequence together with V-J genes. Clonal expansion, Shannon diversity and CDR3 relatedness (CalcPairwiseDistances, ClusterSamples) were evaluated with VDJtools, and phylogenetic trees were built with CLCbio workbench. Expanded clones were defined as having at least 8 unique UMIs, based on coefficient-of-variation modelling across technical triplicates. TCRdb applied fastp at Q25 and MiXCR to the public reads, then kept only in-frame beta chains. Merged by CDR3 protein, the rows form single entries marked with the most common genes and DNA. What appears here as the V and J calls and clone size reflects TCRdb's work, not the paper's. For this sample there are around 35,000 distinct CDR3 sequences; roughly 1.6% appear just once. The ten largest clones represent nearly 9.5% of the sample.

This clonotype appeared many times. Its specific antigen is unknown. There are no base qualities to consult, and no much larger clone falls within one base. The sample was PBMCs. This clonotype was obtained from a woman between 25 and 40 years old with multiple sclerosis.

The CDR3 reads as follows: CASSYQQGNTDTQYF. The DNA sequence follows: TGTGCCAGCAGTTATCAACAGGGTAACACAGATACGCAGTATTTT. The chain is made from TRBV6-5 and TRBJ2-3; the D region possibly corresponds to TRBD1 (6 bases align). CDR1 and CDR2 are drawn from the germline V gene: MNHEY, SVGAGI. V loses 3 bases, J loses 2 bases, and the germline ends lie 12 bases apart. The CDR3 sequence holds 15 residues, the cysteine and phenylalanine included. Of the read, only the CDR3 DNA is kept; its 45 bases are in frame from base 1.